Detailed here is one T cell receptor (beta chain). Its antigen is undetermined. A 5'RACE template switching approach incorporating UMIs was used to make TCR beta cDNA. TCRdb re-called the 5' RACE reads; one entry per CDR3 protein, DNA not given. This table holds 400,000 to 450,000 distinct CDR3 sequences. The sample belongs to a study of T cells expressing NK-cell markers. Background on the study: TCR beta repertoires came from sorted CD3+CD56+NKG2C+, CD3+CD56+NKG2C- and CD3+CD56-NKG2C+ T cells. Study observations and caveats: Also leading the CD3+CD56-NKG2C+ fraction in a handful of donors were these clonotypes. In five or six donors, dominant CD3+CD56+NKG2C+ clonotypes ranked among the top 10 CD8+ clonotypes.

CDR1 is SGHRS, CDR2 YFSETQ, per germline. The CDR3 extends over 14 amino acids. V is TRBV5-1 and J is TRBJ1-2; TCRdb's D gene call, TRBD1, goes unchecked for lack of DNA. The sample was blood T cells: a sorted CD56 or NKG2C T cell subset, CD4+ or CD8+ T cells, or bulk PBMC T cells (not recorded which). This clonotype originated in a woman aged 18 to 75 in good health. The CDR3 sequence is CASSLVTQGEGYTF.